Listed below are T cell receptor beta chains from one sample, sequenced in a study. TCRdb called the RT-PCR reads again in MiXCR, with one record for every CDR3 protein. In the table there are about 680,000 distinct CDR3 sequences, approximately 15% of which are singletons. Sequencing was carried out using memory CD4+ T cells from blood. The receptor set was obtained from a female donor in good health, serving as a healthy control. CDR3s include the opening cysteine and the closing phenylalanine or tryptophan. Fields, in order: J gene, V gene, clone size, D gene, CDR3 DNA, CDR3 protein. A D gene is named only where the DNA matches it firmly. Size is omitted from some rows. Given values are once, few, many or a class for expanded clones.

TRBJ2-7,TRBV6-5,many,.,TGTGCCAGCAGTCAAGGGGGGCTAGGCTACGAGCAGTACTTC,CASSQGGLGYEQYF
TRBJ2-4,TRBV11-1,many,.,TGTGCCAGCAGCGATACCTCGGCGGAGGAAAACATTCAGTACTTC,CASSDTSAEENIQYF
TRBJ2-5,TRBV12-3/TRBV12-4,.,TRBD1,TGTGCCAGCACCCGATCCGACAGGGGCGGAGAGACCCAGTACTTC,CASTRSDRGGETQYF
TRBJ1-5,TRBV27,few,.,TGTGCCAGCAGTTTAGGGGGTCTGGGGCCAGGTCAGCCCCAGCATTTT,CASSLGGLGPGQPQHF
TRBJ2-1,TRBV20-1,few,TRBD2,TGCAGTGCTAGAGATTACGCGGGAGGAACCTACAATGAGCAGTTCTTC,CSARDYAGGTYNEQFF
TRBJ2-2,TRBV12-3/TRBV12-4,.,.,TGTGCCAGCACCTTAGGGGGAGGGGGGAACACCGGGGAGCTGTTTTTT,CASTLGGGGNTGELFF
TRBJ1-6,TRBV7-2,.,TRBD1,TGTGCCAGCAGCACCCGGCAGGGGGCATACTCACCCCTCCACTTT,CASSTRQGAYSPLHF
TRBJ2-7,TRBV9,.,.,TGTGCCAGCAGCCCTCAGACGAGCCCCCCTTACGAGCAGTACTTC,CASSPQTSPPYEQYF
TRBJ2-7,TRBV3-1,few,.,TGTGCCAGCAGCCAAGGGGGGGACCTATACTTC,CASSQGGDLYF
TRBJ1-6,TRBV27,few,TRBD1,TGTGCCAGCAGAAAGGGACAGGGCAATTCACCCCTCCACTTT,CASRKGQGNSPLHF
TRBJ2-3,TRBV7-3,.,.,TGTGCCAGCAGCTCACGTCAGGGAAGCACAGATACGCAGTATTTT,CASSSRQGSTDTQYF
TRBJ2-3,TRBV7-8,many,.,TGTGCCAGCAGCCCAACCGACAGACTGTATACGCAGTATTTT,CASSPTDRLYTQYF
TRBJ1-6,TRBV9,.,.,TGTGCCAGCAGCGCAGGACGGTATAATTCACCCCTCCACTTT,CASSAGRYNSPLHF
TRBJ2-2,TRBV6-6,few,TRBD2,TGTGCCAGCAGTACCCAGACTAGCGGGAGCCCTACCGGGGAGCTGTTTTTT,CASSTQTSGSPTGELFF
TRBJ2-1,TRBV5-1,.,.,TGCGCCAGCAGCGCCGAGGGCAGGTCCTACAATGAGCAGTTCTTC,CASSAEGRSYNEQFF
TRBJ2-5,TRBV12-3/TRBV12-4,many,.,TGTGCCAGCAGGAACCCGGGACCTCAAGAGACCCAGTACTTC,CASRNPGPQETQYF
TRBJ2-4,TRBV9,many,.,TGTGCCAGCAGCGTGGGAGCCAAAAACATTCAGTACTTC,CASSVGAKNIQYF
TRBJ2-7,TRBV12-3/TRBV12-4,.,.,TGTGCCAGCAGTTTTGTCGGGGCCACAGATACGCAGTACTTC,CASSFVGATDTQYF
TRBJ1-1,TRBV20-1,many,TRBD1,TGCAGTGCTAGTGGGACGACAGGGGTGAACACTGAAGCTTTCTTT,CSASGTTGVNTEAFF
TRBJ2-3,TRBV12-5,.,TRBD1,TGTGCTAGTGGTCCGGACAGGGTTCAAGATACGCAGTATTTT,CASGPDRVQDTQYF
TRBJ1-1,TRBV24-1,.,.,TGTGCCACGAGTCAGGCGGGTCACACTGAAGCTTTCTTT,CATSQAGHTEAFF
TRBJ2-1,TRBV6-5,few,.,TGTGCCAGCAACAGAGGACATTCGGGGTCCTACAATGAGCAGTTCTTC,CASNRGHSGSYNEQFF
TRBJ2-2,TRBV5-4,.,.,TGTGCCAGCAGCTTGACGGGCAGGGCGGGCACCGGGGAGCTGTTTTTT,CASSLTGRAGTGELFF
TRBJ2-7,TRBV20-1,.,.,TGCAGTGGGGGTGGGAACTCCTACGAGCAGTACTTC,CSGGGNSYEQYF
TRBJ2-4,TRBV6-5,.,.,TGTGCCAGCAGCGTGGGACTAGCCAAAAACATTCAGTACTTC,CASSVGLAKNIQYF
TRBJ1-5,TRBV30,many,.,TGTGCCTGGAGTTCGGTCCGATATAGCAATCAGCCCCAGCATTTT,CAWSSVRYSNQPQHF
TRBJ2-7,TRBV5-1,many,TRBD1,TGCGCCAGCAGCGAACAACAGGGGCAAGTTTTC,CASSEQQGQVF
TRBJ2-1,TRBV12-3/TRBV12-4,few,TRBD2,TGTGCCAGCAGCCCCGTTTTCGGGGGGGCTTACAATGAGCAGTTCTTC,CASSPVFGGAYNEQFF
TRBJ2-1,TRBV20-1,few,TRBD2,TGCAGTGCTAGAGTACTAGCGGGATACAATGAGCAGTTCTTC,CSARVLAGYNEQFF
TRBJ1-2,TRBV6-1,few,TRBD1,TGTGCCAGCTTTATGAGACAGGGGGATGGCTACACCTTC,CASFMRQGDGYTF
TRBJ1-1,TRBV28,.,.,TGTGCCAGCAGTTTATCAAGGGGATATTCGAACACTGAAGCTTTCTTT,CASSLSRGYSNTEAFF
TRBJ2-3,TRBV2,few,.,TGTGCCAGCAGTGAAGCATGGGGGGATACGCAGTATTTT,CASSEAWGDTQYF
TRBJ1-1,TRBV9,.,.,TGTGCCAGCAGCCCTCCCCTAGGGCTCACTGAAGCTTTCTTT,CASSPPLGLTEAFF
TRBJ1-6,TRBV20-1,few,.,TGCAGTGCTAGACCCGACACACCCCTCCACTTT,CSARPDTPLHF
TRBJ2-3,TRBV14,few,TRBD2,TGTGCCAGCAGCCAAGCTCGGGGGGAGGGCCGAGATACGCAGTATTTT,CASSQARGEGRDTQYF
TRBJ2-1,TRBV20-1,many,TRBD2,TGCAGTGCTAGCACTAGCGGGGTAGAGGAGCAGTTCTTC,CSASTSGVEEQFF
TRBJ2-5,TRBV28,.,TRBD2,TGTGCCAGTGTGACTAGCGGGAGTGAGACCCAGTACTTC,CASVTSGSETQYF
TRBJ2-5,TRBV12-3/TRBV12-4,few,.,TGTGCCAGCAGCCCCCCCACGCGAGGGGCCCAGTACTTC,CASSPPTRGAQYF
TRBJ2-3,TRBV7-9,many,.,TGTGCCAGCAGCTTAAGGGGGGGCCCCACAGATACGCAGTATTTT,CASSLRGGPTDTQYF
TRBJ1-5,TRBV4-1,few,TRBD1,TGCGCCAGCAGCCGACAGGGGGCGCGGGTCAGCGATCAGCCCCAGCATTTT,CASSRQGARVSDQPQHF
TRBJ2-3,TRBV6-5,.,TRBD1,TGTGCCAGCAGAGTACAGGGGTCTCGCACAGATACGCAGTATTTT,CASRVQGSRTDTQYF
TRBJ2-1,TRBV7-2,many,TRBD1,TGTGCCAGCAGCTCTACAGGGGTCCGTAGAGTGTACAATGAGCAGTTCTTC,CASSSTGVRRVYNEQFF
TRBJ2-7,TRBV10-3,many,.,TGTGCCATCGGAGCTAACTACGAGCAGTACTTC,CAIGANYEQYF
TRBJ2-1,TRBV7-3,many,.,TGTGCCAGCAGCTCGTACTTGGGTGAGCAGTTCTTC,CASSSYLGEQFF
TRBJ2-1,TRBV20-1,many,.,TGCAGTGCGGAGGACTGGGAAGATGAGCAGTTCTTC,CSAEDWEDEQFF